The 23 T cell receptor beta chains in this list originate from one sample, sequenced in a study of cytomegalovirus exposure and HLA in healthy donors. TCRdb keeps only in-frame clones here, not all; method: immunoSEQ multiplex PCR. The sample shows 150,000 or so clones, roughly 80% of them seen only once. Sequencing was done on a sample of PBMCs. Source of these receptors: a man aged 30-40 years in good health and CMV-seropositive.

The CDR3 DNA reads as TGTGCCATCAGTGGCCCGGACACATCGAACACCGGGGAGCTGTTTTTT. It is translated as CAISGPDTSNTGELFF. The chain joins TRBV10-3 to TRBJ2-2; D is perhaps TRBD1 (5 bases). Trimming cost V 4 bases and J 0 bases, with 12 bases left between them. CDR3 length: 16 amino acids. The germline gives CDR1 ENHRY, CDR2 SYGVKD.

The CDR3 region has the DNA TGTGCCAGCAGTTACTCCGGGACACGTTACAATGAGCAGTTCTTC. Translation gives CASSYSGTRYNEQFF. The chain is built from TRBV6-5 and TRBJ2-1; TRBD1 is a possible D gene (6 bases). The germline V gene has CDR1 MNHEY and CDR2 SVGAGI. The CDR3 extends over 15 amino acids. V dropped 0 bases and J dropped 4 bases, with 10 bases sitting between them.

The rearrangement links TRBV5-6 to TRBJ1-2; D not certain. Germline-derived CDR1 and CDR2 are SGHDT and YYEEEE. Trimming stripped 0 bases from V and 6 bases from J, with 12 bases between. The CDR3 is 14 amino acids. The CDR3: CASSLGGGSDGYTF. The CDR3 DNA is TGTGCCAGCAGCTTGGGTGGAGGAAGTGATGGCTACACCTTC. The variable domain in full, with the rest retrieved from reference TRBV5-6 and TRBJ1-2, is DAGVTQSPTHLIKTRGQQVTLRCSPKSGHDTVSWYQQALGQGPQFIFQYYEEEERQRGNFPDRFSGHQFPNYSSELNVNALLLGDSALYLCASSLGGGSDGYTFGSGTRLTVV.

The chain uses TRBV7-2 and TRBJ2-3, with 13 bases lining up with TRBD2. The CDR3 has 16 amino acids. CDR1 SGHTA and CDR2 FQGNSA come from the germline V gene. V lost 6 bases to trimming and J lost 5 bases; unmatched junction nucleotides: 8. The CDR3 reads CASRKTSGGRGDTQYF. CDR3 coding DNA: TGTGCCAGCAGGAAGACTAGCGGGGGGCGTGGAGATACGCAGTATTTT.

The chain joins TRBV28 to TRBJ2-6; possible D gene TRBD2, 6 bases. From germline, CDR1 is MDHEN and CDR2 SYDVKM. This CDR3 comprises 16 residues. V shed 5 bases and J shed 0 bases, with 11 bases lying between them. DNA for the CDR3: TGTGCCAGCAGTGGGCGGGAAATCTCTGGGGCCAACGTCCTGACTTTC. It is translated as CASSGREISGANVLTF.

This clone was detected once. The genes are TRBV19 and TRBJ1-6; 10 bases map to TRBD1. After removal of 7 bases from V and 5 bases from J, the junction contained 14 bases not matched to a gene. CDR1 LNHDA and CDR2 SQIVND come from the germline V gene (reference sequence). The CDR3 totals 18 residues. CDR3 in DNA: TGTGCCAGTAAGGCGTGGACAGGGGGTGGTTACGATAATTCACCCCTCCACTTT. Protein: CASKAWTGGGYDNSPLHF.

This chain joins TRBV4-3 and TRBJ1-6; D not certain. Trimming left V 3 bases short and J 13 bases short, with 13 bases between. The CDR3 runs 13 residues. Germline V gene sequence: CDR1 LGHNA, CDR2 YSLEER. CDR3: CASSQAGVGPLHF. CDR3 coding DNA: TGCGCCAGCAGCCAGGCCGGGGTCGGGCCCCTCCACTTT.

The V call is TRBV6-1, the J call TRBJ2-2; 11 bases agree with TRBD1. This CDR3 has 18 residues. Germline loops: CDR1 MNHNS, CDR2 SASEGT. J was trimmed by 4 bases and V by 7 bases; bases with no gene match: 14. CDR3 bases: TGTGCCAGCATTGACTTCATAGGGACAGGGGGTTTCACCGGGGAGCTGTTTTTT. Amino acid sequence: CASIDFIGTGGFTGELFF.

The rearrangement joins TRBV19 to TRBJ2-1, with D tentatively TRBD1 (5 bases). The CDR3 covers 15 residues. Germline lookup yields CDR1 LNHDA and CDR2 SQIVND (reference sequence). Trimming left V 1 base short and J 4 bases short, with 11 bases between. CDR3 residues: CASSIADTLYNEQFF. For the CDR3, the DNA is TGTGCCAGTAGTATAGCGGACACCCTATACAATGAGCAGTTCTTC.

This chain connects TRBV5-4 to TRBJ2-2; possibly TRBD2 for D (5 bases). The CDR3 loop spans 15 amino acids. The V gene's germline CDR1 is SGHNT and CDR2 YYREEE (reference sequence). V was shortened by 5 bases and J by 6 bases, with 17 bases between the two germline ends. The CDR3 protein is CASSFSRAVSGELFF. Here the CDR3 DNA reads TGTGCCAGCAGTTTCTCCCGAGCGGTTTCCGGGGAGCTGTTTTTT.

This clone was picked up one time. The rearrangement links TRBV5-1 to TRBJ2-2; D call uncertain. The CDR3 is 14 residues long. The germline V gene has CDR1 SGHRS and CDR2 YFSETQ. Deletions cut 0 bases from V and 4 bases from J, with 7 bases between. CDR3 nucleotides: TGCGCCAGCAGCTTGGGCACGGGCACCGGGGAGCTGTTTTTT. This codes for CASSLGTGTGELFF.

The chain carries TRBV5-1 and TRBJ2-5; D is perhaps TRBD1 (6 bases). Germline-derived CDR1 and CDR2 are SGHRS and YFSETQ. This CDR3 region has 14 residues. Trimming cost V 0 bases and J 6 bases, with 12 bases left between them. The CDR3 DNA is TGCGCCAGCAGCTTGGGGCAGGGGACGCAGACCCAGTACTTC. Its protein product is CASSLGQGTQTQYF.

The V and J genes are TRBV13 and TRBJ2-5, with unresolved D. Trimming removed 4 bases from V and 7 bases from J, with 7 bases in between. The CDR3 spans 11 residues. The germline V gene encodes CDR1 PRHDT and CDR2 FYEKMQ (reference sequence). The CDR3 nucleotides read TGTGCCAGCAGCTCCTCGAGGACCCAGTACTTC. It yields the protein CASSSSRTQYF.

The rearrangement uses TRBV7-2 and TRBJ2-1; D is ambiguous. CDR3 length equals 15 residues. The germline gives CDR1 SGHTA, CDR2 FQGNSA. V was cut by 8 bases and J by 6 bases, with 20 bases left in between. The CDR3 spells CASGRGPIVSNEQFF. The CDR3 bases are TGTGCCAGCGGCCGTGGGCCTATCGTCTCCAATGAGCAGTTCTTC.

The rearrangement joins TRBV5-6 to TRBJ2-7; D remains ambiguous. The V gene's germline CDR1 is SGHDT and CDR2 YYEEEE. The ends were cut back, 0 bases at V and 3 bases at J, with 4 bases in the middle. The CDR3 covers 12 residues. The CDR3 nucleotides are TGTGCCAGCAGCTTGGGTCTCTACGAGCAGTACTTC. It codes for CASSLGLYEQYF. Based on the CDR3 plus reference TRBV5-6 and TRBJ2-7, the full variable domain is DAGVTQSPTHLIKTRGQQVTLRCSPKSGHDTVSWYQQALGQGPQFIFQYYEEEERQRGNFPDRFSGHQFPNYSSELNVNALLLGDSALYLCASSLGLYEQYFGPGTRLTVT.

The genes are TRBV5-6 and TRBJ2-5, with 11 bases that match TRBD1. The CDR3 is 15 residues long. V trimming: 0 bases; J trimming: 5 bases; junction bases outside the gene matches: 3. Germline CDR1 is SGHDT and CDR2 is YYEEEE. The CDR3 is CASSLVGTGGETQYF. CDR3 sequence (DNA): TGTGCCAGCAGCTTGGTAGGGACAGGGGGGGAGACCCAGTACTTC.

This chain connects TRBV2 to TRBJ1-3; D uncertain. Deletions cut 10 bases from V and 0 bases from J, with 13 bases between. This CDR3 is 14 amino acids long. Germline V lookup: CDR1 SNHLY, CDR2 FYNNEI. CDR3 in amino acids: CANIARGSGNTIYF. Written as DNA, the CDR3 is TGTGCCAACATCGCCCGGGGCTCTGGAAACACCATATATTTT. The complete variable domain, with remaining parts taken from reference TRBV2 and TRBJ1-3, reads EPEVTQTPSHQVTQMGQEVILRCVPISNHLYFYWYRQILGQKVEFLVSFYNNEISEKSEIFDDQFSVERPDGSNFTLKIRSTKLEDSAMYFCANIARGSGNTIYFGEGSWLTVV.

The V call is TRBV2, the J call TRBJ2-6, with D possibly TRBD1 on 6 matching bases. Germline V gene sequence: CDR1 SNHLY, CDR2 FYNNEI. The CDR3 has 19 amino acids. Trimming pared 6 bases from V and 4 bases from J, leaving 25 bases between. The CDR3 is CASRIPTDRPIEGANVLTF. The DNA of the CDR3 is TGTGCCAGCAGGATCCCGACCGACAGGCCCATCGAGGGGGCCAACGTCCTGACTTTC. The whole variable domain, filled in from reference TRBV2 and TRBJ2-6, reads EPEVTQTPSHQVTQMGQEVILRCVPISNHLYFYWYRQILGQKVEFLVSFYNNEISEKSEIFDDQFSVERPDGSNFTLKIRSTKLEDSAMYFCASRIPTDRPIEGANVLTFGAGSRLTVL.

The chain links TRBV28 to TRBJ1-4; D ambiguous. Trimming removed 5 bases from V and 3 bases from J, with 13 bases in between. Germline loops: CDR1 MDHEN, CDR2 SYDVKM. This CDR3 spans 15 amino acids. The CDR3 coding sequence is TGTGCCAGCAGTCTCTCCGGGAGCCCTAATGAAAAACTGTTTTTT. Protein: CASSLSGSPNEKLFF.

The chain joins TRBV7-9 to TRBJ1-5, with TRBD1 matching 7 bases. The CDR3 runs to 12 residues. The germline V gene has CDR1 SEHNR and CDR2 FQNEAQ (reference sequence). Trimming at V came to 6 bases and at J to 6 bases, leaving 2 bases not matched to a gene. The CDR3 DNA sequence: TGTGCCAGCAGTGACAGGGTTCAGCCCCAGCATTTT. The encoded protein is CASSDRVQPQHF.

The rearrangement links TRBV5-1 to TRBJ2-5; TRBD2 might be the D (5 bases). V gave up 4 bases and J gave up 5 bases, with 18 bases separating them. This CDR3 spans 15 amino acids. Germline CDR1 and CDR2: SGHRS and YFSETQ. The CDR3 DNA reads as TGCGCCAGCAGCCCGGCGGGCCTTCAAGGGGAGACCCAGTACTTC. Its translation is CASSPAGLQGETQYF.

The chain links TRBV18 to TRBJ1-1; 8 nucleotides line up with TRBD1. CDR3 size: 16 residues. CDR1 and CDR2 from the germline V gene are KGHSH and LQKENI. Germline trimming cut 3 bases from V and 4 bases from J; bases unmatched to any gene: 10. CDR3 nucleotides: TGTGCCAGCTCACCCCCATACAGGGGGGAGATCACTGAAGCTTTCTTT. It specifies CASSPPYRGEITEAFF.

The genes are TRBV6-6 and TRBJ1-1, with D tentatively TRBD1 (5 bases). CDR3 length: 12 amino acids. Trimming shortened V by 5 bases and J by 8 bases, and 12 bases separated the two germline ends. In germline, CDR1 is MNHNY, CDR2 SVGAGI (reference sequence). In DNA form, the CDR3 reads TGTGCCAGCAGTCCTCAGGGAGGAGAAGCTTTCTTT. Its protein product is CASSPQGGEAFF.